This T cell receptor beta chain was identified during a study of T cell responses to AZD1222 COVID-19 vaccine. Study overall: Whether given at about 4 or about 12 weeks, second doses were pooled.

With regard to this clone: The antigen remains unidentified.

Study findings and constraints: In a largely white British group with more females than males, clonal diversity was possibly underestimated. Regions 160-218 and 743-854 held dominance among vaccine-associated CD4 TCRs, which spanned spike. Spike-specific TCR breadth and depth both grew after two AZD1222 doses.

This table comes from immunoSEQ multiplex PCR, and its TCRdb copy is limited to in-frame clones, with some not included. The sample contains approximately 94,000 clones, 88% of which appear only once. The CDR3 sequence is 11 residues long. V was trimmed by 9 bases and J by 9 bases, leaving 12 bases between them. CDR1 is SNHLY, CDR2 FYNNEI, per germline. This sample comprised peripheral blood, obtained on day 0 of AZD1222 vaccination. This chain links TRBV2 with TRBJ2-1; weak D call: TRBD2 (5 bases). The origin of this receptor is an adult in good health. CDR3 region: CASTAEGEQFF. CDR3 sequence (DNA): TGTGCCAGTACCGCTGAGGGTGAGCAGTTCTTC.